The T cell receptor beta chain under discussion was sequenced for a study of identical twins (TCRdb year 2016). Describing the broader study: To test whether fetal clonotypes persist, this study deep-sequenced TCR alpha and beta repertoires from monozygotic twins, from unrelated adults of various ages, and from cord blood. Replicate twin experiments were performed at different times using different library preparation protocols to rule out contamination.

This clonotype was detected a few times. The specificity of this receptor is unknown. Base qualities were left out, and no much larger clone turns up one base away. Only healthy Caucasian donors were included. Using Miltenyi CD45RO+ enrichment and human naive T-cell isolation kits, memory (CD45RO+) and naive T cells were isolated from PBMC. A distance of 16 bases separates the germline ends of V and J, which lose 4 bases and 3 bases respectively. From a lookup of the germline V gene (reference sequence), CDR1 and CDR2 are DFQATT and SNEGSKA. The CDR3 starts with the cysteine, ends with the phenylalanine, and has 15 residues. The retained sequence is limited to the CDR3, 45 bases, with the frame set at the first base. Study-level results and caveats: Fewer insertions were carried by abundant cord blood beta clonotypes, a similar but weaker trend appeared in young adult naive repertoires, and no such trend appeared in memory repertoires. Compared with coincidental sharing between unrelated individuals, an excess of low generation-probability sequences was observed among out-of-frame TCR alpha sequences shared between twins. Invariant T cells such as MAIT and iNKT could partly confound zero-insertion analyses, although diverse VJ usage argued against such confounding for most clonotypes. Because the same donors could not be followed over many years, the conclusions relied on cross-sectional statistical analysis. In beta out-of-frame sequences, excess twin sharing was weaker, because having fewer shared sequences lowered the signal-to-noise ratio. Recombination models systematically underestimated out-of-frame TCR alpha sharing in monozygotic twins but agreed with sharing between unrelated individuals.

Library method: 5' RACE. Sequencing was performed on an Illumina HiSeq 2000. Template switching added a universal primer binding site, and the final cDNA carried a unique molecular identifier that allowed TCR cDNA molecules to be counted accurately. Specific primers in the conserved constant-segment region were used to synthesize first-strand cDNA for the TCR alpha and beta chains. To control for contamination, each cDNA library was double barcoded with a SMART-Mk sample barcode plus Illumina barcodes. TruSeq adapter sequences, together with Illumina sample barcodes, were added in two successive PCR steps. TCR alpha and beta cDNA libraries were sequenced on the Illumina HiSeq platform with custom primers. The paper's processing steps were these. Raw reads were processed with MiGEC to extract unique molecular identifiers, and MiXCR was used to determine CDR3 positions. For each individual, recombination models were inferred using an EM algorithm with the repgenHMM and IGoR tools. The analysis of shared clonotypes was done with the tcR package in R, with sharing normalized by the product of cloneset sizes. To study raw recombination free of thymic and clonal selection effects, out-of-frame nonproductive sequences were analyzed. TCRdb reworked the public reads: Q25 trimming with fastp, MiXCR clone assembly, productive beta chains retained. Rows are combined by CDR3 protein, so each entry shows the most common genes and DNA. TCRdb, rather than the study authors, made the V and J calls. The sample table contains 200,000 to 300,000 distinct CDR3 sequences; only one count was recorded for 10% of them. Jointly, the top ten make up more than 8.5% of the sample.

The clonotype was recovered from a man between 45 and 60 years old in good health. In this chain, TRBV20-1 is recombined with TRBJ1-5; no D gene can be assigned with confidence. Specimen: memory T cells sorted from blood. Interpreted using the paper, the cell subset or site label stands for: CD45RO+ enriched T cells. DNA sequence: TGCAGTGCTAACCCCTCGCGAGGTTTCAATCAGCCCCAGCATTTT. Translated, this gives CSANPSRGFNQPQHF.